Presented here are 14 T cell receptor beta chains from one specimen sequenced in a study of cytomegalovirus exposure and HLA in healthy donors. PCR amplification relied on 60 Vbeta primers (plus 13 Jbeta primers). The protocol was immunoSEQ multiplex PCR, while the TCRdb copy is restricted to in-frame clones and leaves out a portion. The sample lists around 220,000 clones; about 83% were seen once. The sample taken for sequencing was PBMCs. The receptors stem from a man between 40 and 49 years old in good health and CMV-seronegative.

The genes are TRBV6-1 and TRBJ2-3; D may be TRBD2 (5 bases). This CDR3 comprises 14 residues. Trimming left V 5 bases short and J 2 bases short, with 11 bases between. The germline V gene has CDR1 MNHNS and CDR2 SASEGT. The chain's CDR3 is CASSLSGVTDTQYF. CDR3 coding DNA: TGTGCCAGCAGTCTCTCCGGGGTCACAGATACGCAGTATTTT.

This clone showed up just once. J is TRBJ2-5 and V is TRBV13, with D maybe TRBD1 (6 bases). Trimming stripped 5 bases from V and 5 bases from J, with 15 bases between. This CDR3 has 14 residues. Germline V gene sequence: CDR1 PRHDT, CDR2 FYEKMQ (reference sequence). The CDR3 sequence: CASSPRGRGETQYF. The CDR3 nucleotides are TGTGCCAGCAGCCCTCGGGGCAGGGGCGAGACCCAGTACTTC.

The V and J genes are TRBV13 and TRBJ1-1, with D uncertain. Deletions cut 3 bases from V and 2 bases from J, with 10 bases between. CDR1 is PRHDT, CDR2 FYEKMQ, per germline (reference sequence). The CDR3 is 14 residues long. CDR3 protein: CASSFRRSNTEAFF. CDR3 DNA: TGTGCCAGCAGCTTCCGCCGGAGTAACACTGAAGCTTTCTTT.

This chain joins TRBV5-4 and TRBJ1-6, with D possibly being TRBD1 (5 bases). Trimming shortened V by 2 bases and J by 9 bases, and 18 bases separated the two germline ends. CDR3 length equals 16 residues. The germline gives CDR1 SGHNT, CDR2 YYREEE (reference sequence). CDR3 loop: CASSFEGRAQSSPLHF. The CDR3, as DNA: TGTGCCAGCAGCTTTGAAGGCAGGGCTCAAAGTTCACCCCTCCACTTT.

V gene TRBV6-1 combines with J gene TRBJ1-4; D might be TRBD1 (6 bases). The CDR3 extends over 16 amino acids. V lost 4 bases, J lost 8 bases, and 20 bases lay in between. Germline values: CDR1 MNHNS, CDR2 SASEGT. The CDR3 DNA reads TGTGCCAGCAGTGCTCTACAGGGATTTAAGGAAGAAAAACTGTTTTTT. Protein sequence: CASSALQGFKEEKLFF.

The V call is TRBV10-3, the J call TRBJ2-7; D unclear. The V gene's germline CDR1 is ENHRY and CDR2 SYGVKD. CDR3 length equals 13 residues. Trimming removed 6 bases at V and 0 bases at J, with 9 bases between. The CDR3 sequence is CAIRWAISYEQYF. In DNA, the CDR3 is TGTGCCATCAGATGGGCCATCTCCTACGAGCAGTACTTC.

The CDR3 nucleotides read TGTGCCAGCAGTCCTGCAGGTGTTAACTATGGCTACACCTTC. Translated: CASSPAGVNYGYTF. The chain joins TRBV9 to TRBJ1-2; no firm D call. The germline gives CDR1 SGDLS, CDR2 YYNGEE. The germline V and J ends were trimmed by 5 bases and 1 base, with 12 bases remaining between them. The CDR3 length is 14 residues. Complete variable domain (other parts from reference TRBV9 and TRBJ1-2): DSGVTQTPKHLITATGQRVTLRCSPRSGDLSVYWYQQSLDQGLQFLIQYYNGEERAKGNILERFSAQQFPDLHSELNLSSLELGDSALYFCASSPAGVNYGYTFGSGTRLTVV.

This clone was seen once. The gene calls are TRBV28 and TRBJ2-5; 10 bases are a match to TRBD1. V lost 1 base to trimming and J lost 5 bases; unmatched junction nucleotides: 7. The CDR3 spans 16 residues. Germline CDR1 reads MDHEN; CDR2 reads SYDVKM. The CDR3 coding sequence is TGTGCCAGCAGTTTATACGGACAGGGGGTAAGGGAGACCCAGTACTTC. Translating gives CASSLYGQGVRETQYF.

The chain recombines TRBV6-1 with TRBJ2-3, with 9 bases matching TRBD2. Unmatched junction bases numbered 7, after V lost 0 bases and J lost 6 bases. Germline V gene lookup returns CDR1 MNHNS and CDR2 SASEGT. The CDR3 loop spans 16 amino acids. The CDR3 reads CASSEASGSPMDTQYF. The CDR3 DNA follows: TGTGCCAGCAGTGAAGCTAGCGGGAGCCCTATGGATACGCAGTATTTT.

Points on this clone: Distinct nucleotide sequences in the sample also encode this CDR3. This chain connects TRBV29-1 to TRBJ1-1; D is perhaps TRBD1 (6 bases). This CDR3 is 13 amino acids long. Deletions cut 5 bases from V and 0 bases from J, with 10 bases between. From germline, CDR1 is SQVTM and CDR2 ANQGSEA. In DNA form, the CDR3 reads TGCAGCGTTCGGACAGACATGAACACTGAAGCTTTCTTT. This codes for CSVRTDMNTEAFF.

V is TRBV27 and J is TRBJ2-7; maybe TRBD1 (6 bases). The CDR3 spans 14 residues. The germline V gene encodes CDR1 MNHEY and CDR2 SMNVEV (reference sequence). The V gene lost 5 bases and the J gene lost 7 bases, with 18 bases spanning the gap. The DNA of the CDR3 is TGTGCCAGCAGTAAGGGGGAATACGCTGGGGAGCAGTACTTC. Amino acids: CASSKGEYAGEQYF.

The V and J genes are TRBV27 and TRBJ1-5; a possible D gene is TRBD1 (6 bases). Per germline, CDR1 MNHEY and CDR2 SMNVEV (reference sequence). The V end lost 4 bases, the J end lost 7 bases, and 17 bases lay between the germline ends. The CDR3 contains 15 residues. Written as DNA, the CDR3 is TGTGCCAGCAGTTCAAGGACAGCCGGAGAGCAGCCCCAGCATTTT. Amino acids: CASSSRTAGEQPQHF.

The V call is TRBV7-3, the J call TRBJ1-1, with TRBD1 as a possible D gene (6 bases). The CDR3 sequence is 13 residues long. CDR1 and CDR2 from the germline V gene are SGHTA and FQGTGA. Trimming stripped 5 bases from V and 6 bases from J, with 13 bases between. DNA for the CDR3: TGTGCCAGCAGCCCCCACAGGGAATCTGAAGCTTTCTTT. It encodes CASSPHRESEAFF. Full variable domain (remainder filled in from reference TRBV7-3 and TRBJ1-1): GAGVSQTPSNKVTEKGKYVELRCDPISGHTALYWYRQSLGQGPEFLIYFQGTGAADDSGLPNDRFFAVRPEGSVSTLKIQRTERGDSAVYLCASSPHRESEAFFGQGTRLTVV.

CDR3 DNA sequence: TGCGCCAGCAGCGGTCGGGCAGGGGGCGTAGGATCACCCCTCCACTTT. This codes for CASSGRAGGVGSPLHF. The V and J genes are TRBV4-3 and TRBJ1-6; TRBD1 matches at 8 bases. Unmatched junction bases numbered 13, after V lost 5 bases and J lost 10 bases. CDR1 and CDR2 (germline): LGHNA, YSLEER. The CDR3 is made up of 16 amino acids.